The clone carrying this T cell receptor beta chain has only a few counts. What it binds is unknown. This record comes from a study of neoadjuvant nivolumab and ipilimumab in lung cancer. Whole-study findings and limits: TCR clonality did not significantly correlate with pathologic tumor regression. A small number of samples were TCR sequenced. Compared with tumor-adjacent uninvolved lung, resected tumors showed greater richness and clonality.

The V end was cut by 1 base, the J end by 1 base, with 7 bases between. The CDR3 extends over 14 amino acids. The germline CDR1 and CDR2 sequences are SGHAT and FQNNGV. Some clones are missing from TCRdb's copy, which holds only in-frame ones; the method was immunoSEQ multiplex PCR. The sample consists of 24,000 or so clones, around 80% of them appearing once. Here the sequenced sample was peripheral blood, taken before neoadjuvant nivolumab, alone or with ipilimumab. This sequence was found in an adult with non-small cell lung cancer. The J gene is TRBJ1-1, the V gene TRBV11-2; the D is unclear. CDR3 nucleotide sequence: TGTGCCAGCAGCTTAGGGCCAGGGAACACTGAAGCTTTCTTT. This translates into CASSLGPGNTEAFF.